The clone carrying this T cell receptor (beta chain) has only a few counts. This sample is drawn from a study of T cells in Graves' hyperthyroidism and ophthalmopathy. Looking at the study overall: Before treatment of any kind, peripheral blood was taken at initial diagnosis.

V was clipped by 7 bases and J by 0 bases; unmatched bases: 6. The CDR3 runs to 14 residues. Germline CDR1 and CDR2: MNHNS and SASEGT. The CDR3 regions of TCR beta were amplified from RNA transcripts. First-round RT-PCR with HTBI primers amplified the TCR CDR3 region. TCRdb re-analysed the multiplex PCR reads in MiXCR, keeping a single row per CDR3 protein. The sample consists of 600,000 to 650,000 distinct CDR3 sequences, about a sixth of them appearing once. The genes are TRBV6-1 and TRBJ2-7, with 7 bases fitting TRBD1. Sequencing was performed on blood. This TCR came from a woman in her thirties with Graves' hyperthyroidism. As DNA, the CDR3 is TGTGCCAGCACCGCCAGGGACAGCTCCTACGAGCAGTACTTC. This encodes CASTARDSSYEQYF.